Given below is one TCR beta chain in context. Within the sample, other DNA sequences also encode this same CDR3. This CDR3 has 15 residues. Trimming left V 3 bases short and J 0 bases short, with 10 bases between. Germline CDR1 is SGDLS and CDR2 is YYNGEE. This entry belongs to a study of blood T cell repertoires in COVID-19. Study-wide background: T cells, B-cell-depleted T cells, or PBMCs supplied cDNA or gDNA.

Clones were read by immunoSEQ multiplex PCR, and TCRdb kept only the in-frame ones, dropping some. The sample holds about 500,000 clones, 80% to 90% seen once. This chain joins TRBV9 and TRBJ2-1; D perhaps matches TRBD2 (5 bases). The receptor comes from a man in his late teens or twenties with COVID-19, enrolled during active disease. The sequenced sample consisted of peripheral blood. The CDR3 loop reads CASSESGSSYNEQFF. The DNA for the CDR3 is TGTGCCAGCAGCGAAAGCGGATCCTCCTACAATGAGCAGTTCTTC.